Presented here are 16 T cell receptor beta chains from one specimen sequenced in a study of blood T cells in healthy people across ages. A sample-barcoded 5' primer and a J-beta primer mix were used in a second PCR of roughly 7 to 12 cycles. TCRdb independently ran MiXCR on the 5' RACE reads; one entry per CDR3 protein. The table includes approximately 1,000,000 distinct CDR3 sequences, 35% to 40% detected once. The sequencing input was blood. The receptors originated from a man aged 18 to 29 in good health.

The rearrangement links TRBV12-3 or TRBV12-4 to TRBJ2-2; TRBD1 might be the D (6 bases). Trimming removed 7 bases at V and 4 bases at J, with 16 bases between. The CDR3 has 15 residues. CDR3 in DNA: TGTGCCAGCAATCGTGCGACAGGCTTCACCGGGGAGCTGTTTTTT. Residues: CASNRATGFTGELFF.

This clonotype has a count of ten or more. The chain links TRBV10-3 to TRBJ1-4; TRBD1 matches 9 bases. Germline CDR1 is ENHRY and CDR2 is SYGVKD. The CDR3 length is 18 residues. The ends lost 4 bases at V and 1 base at J; junction bases unmatched: 10. In nucleotides, the CDR3 is TGTGCCATCAGTGCGACGAAGACAGGGGGTCAAACTAATGAAAAACTGTTTTTT. Amino acid sequence: CAISATKTGGQTNEKLFF.

The chain carries TRBV20-1 and TRBJ2-5; D is ambiguous. Trimming left V 0 bases short and J 0 bases short, with 11 bases between. The CDR3 totals 15 residues. The germline gives CDR1 DFQATT, CDR2 SNEGSKA (reference sequence). The CDR3 nucleotides read TGCAGTGCTAGAGAAACCCTTAGTCACCAAGAGACCCAGTACTTC. Protein: CSARETLSHQETQYF.

This clonotype was counted only a few times. The rearrangement uses TRBV4-1 and TRBJ1-2; D perhaps matches TRBD1 (5 bases). Germline CDR1 MGHRA, CDR2 YSYEKL. The germline V and J ends were trimmed by 0 bases and 0 bases, with 8 bases remaining between them. CDR3 length: 15 amino acids. The CDR3, as DNA: TGCGCCAGCAGCCAAGAATGGGGACCTAACTATGGCTACACCTTC. This encodes CASSQEWGPNYGYTF.

The J gene is TRBJ2-3, the V gene TRBV4-1; 8 positions match TRBD2. The CDR3 spans 15 residues. The V segment lost 4 bases and the J segment 6 bases; nucleotides outside the gene matches: 9. Germline assignment: CDR1 MGHRA and CDR2 YSYEKL. Written as DNA, the CDR3 is TGCGCCAGCAGCCGGTTTGGCGGGGGGCACGATACGCAGTATTTT. It yields the protein CASSRFGGGHDTQYF.

This clonotype was counted only a few times. The rearrangement links TRBV10-3 to TRBJ1-6; a possible D gene is TRBD1 (5 bases). Trimming took 5 bases from V and 6 from J, leaving 14 bases between them. CDR3 length equals 15 residues. Germline V gene sequence: CDR1 ENHRY, CDR2 SYGVKD. Here the CDR3 DNA reads TGTGCCATCAGTACGGGGGAGCTAGGTAATTCACCCCTCCACTTT. It is translated as CAISTGELGNSPLHF.

This rearrangement joins TRBV7-2 to TRBJ2-3, with D uncertain. Looked up from germline, CDR1 is SGHTA and CDR2 is FQGNSA. The CDR3 runs 14 residues. Trimming took 4 bases from V and 6 from J, leaving 14 bases between them. The CDR3 loop is CASSSLTRRDTQYF. CDR3 in DNA: TGTGCCAGCAGCTCTCTGACCCGCCGGGATACGCAGTATTTT.

This sequence joins TRBV6-2 or TRBV6-3 and TRBJ1-2; D is possibly TRBD1 (5 bases). There are 13 residues in the CDR3. Germline V lookup: CDR1 MNHEY, CDR2 SVGEGT. V was shortened by 2 bases and J by 8 bases, with 12 bases between the two germline ends. The CDR3 spells CASSYPEGVGYTF. In DNA, the CDR3 is TGTGCCAGCAGTTACCCGGAAGGGGTCGGCTACACCTTC.

This clonotype was picked up a small number of times. V gene TRBV11-2 combines with J gene TRBJ2-3; no reliable D call. Germline V gene lookup returns CDR1 SGHAT and CDR2 FQNNGV. V lost 5 bases and J lost 0, with 12 bases in between. This CDR3 has 15 residues. DNA for the CDR3: TGTGCCAGCAGCCCGAACCCCGGTAGCACAGATACGCAGTATTTT. Residues: CASSPNPGSTDTQYF. Based on the CDR3 plus reference TRBV11-2 and TRBJ2-3, the full variable domain is EAGVAQSPRYKIIEKRQSVAFWCNPISGHATLYWYQQILGQGPKLLIQFQNNGVVDDSQLPKDRFSAERLKGVDSTLKIQPAKLEDSAVYLCASSPNPGSTDTQYFGPGTRLTVL.

With regard to this clonotype: At one boundary the junction diverges from the germline segment, which might be a read error. The V call is TRBV20-1, the J call TRBJ2-3; no clear D gene. The CDR3 spans 15 residues. Germline V CDR1 and CDR2: DFQATT, SNEGSKA (reference sequence). This CDR3 is CGARDFKESTDTQYF. CDR3 bases: TGCGGTGCTAGAGACTTCAAGGAGAGCACAGATACGCAGTATTTT.

This clonotype was seen at least ten times. V gene TRBV20-1 combines with J gene TRBJ1-2; D uncertain. The CDR3 consists of 10 residues. Trimming removed 3 bases at V and 8 bases at J, with 7 bases between. Germline V gene lookup returns CDR1 DFQATT and CDR2 SNEGSKA (reference sequence). For the CDR3, the DNA is TGCAGTGCTAGTAGGGAAGGCTACACCTTC. Its protein product is CSASREGYTF.

Ten or more counts support this clonotype. This chain joins TRBV5-1 and TRBJ2-3; D not certain. The V gene lost 0 bases and the J gene lost 4 bases, with 15 bases spanning the gap. From germline, CDR1 is SGHRS and CDR2 YFSETQ. The CDR3 is made up of 16 amino acids. The CDR3 region is CASSLVVSHGADTQYF. The CDR3 nucleotides are TGCGCCAGCAGCTTGGTAGTGTCCCACGGCGCAGATACGCAGTATTTT.

The chain carries TRBV20-1 and TRBJ1-5, with 7 bases identical to TRBD1. Germline V lookup: CDR1 DFQATT, CDR2 SNEGSKA (reference sequence). Trimming removed 5 bases from V and 3 bases from J; junction bases left unmatched: 10. The length of the CDR3 is 15 residues. CDR3: CSAADRTGANQPQHF. CDR3 coding DNA: TGCAGTGCTGCCGATAGAACAGGGGCCAATCAGCCCCAGCATTTT.

This clonotype was counted at least ten times. At one of its ends the junction is not consistent with the germline gene, which may arise from a read error. The chain joins TRBV5-1 to TRBJ2-3; D is possibly TRBD2 (6 bases). Germline V gives CDR1 SGHRS, CDR2 YFSETQ. This CDR3 has 14 amino acids. In nucleotides, the CDR3 is TGTGCCAGCAGTGACGGGACTAGCACAGATACGCAGTATTTT. Translating it yields CASSDGTSTDTQYF.

This clonotype was detected once. The chain uses TRBV30 and TRBJ2-1, with D maybe TRBD2 (6 bases). Per the germline V gene, CDR1 is GTSNPN and CDR2 is SVGIG (reference sequence). The V end lost 5 bases, the J end lost 7 bases, and 12 bases lay between the germline ends. The CDR3 spans 12 residues. The CDR3 nucleotides are TGTGCCTGGCGTCGGAGGGAAAATGAGCAGTTCTTC. Its translation: CAWRRRENEQFF.

The gene calls are TRBV7-2 and TRBJ1-1; 10 positions match TRBD1. J was trimmed by 11 bases and V by 1 base; bases with no gene match: 10. The CDR3 consists of 15 residues. Germline CDR1 is SGHTA and CDR2 is FQGNSA. As DNA, the CDR3 is TGTGCCAGCAGCTTAGGTGGGACAGGGGATTCTCGGGCTTTCTTT. This encodes CASSLGGTGDSRAFF.